This TCR beta chain stems from a study of blood T cell repertoires in COVID-19. TCRdb's copy holds only in-frame clones and misses some; the assay was immunoSEQ multiplex PCR. The data show roughly 29,000 clones, 80% to 85% seen once. The specimen sequenced was peripheral blood. This receptor was taken from a man older than 75 with active COVID-19.

The CDR3 region is CASSPPNQGGYTF. The DNA of the CDR3 is TGTGCCAGCTCACCACCGAATCAGGGTGGGTACACCTTC. The chain recombines TRBV18 with TRBJ1-2, with D possibly matching TRBD1 (5 bases). Germline loops: CDR1 KGHSH, CDR2 LQKENI. V dropped 0 bases and J dropped 11 bases, with 13 bases sitting between them. The CDR3 runs 13 residues. The full variable domain, its missing parts supplied by reference TRBV18 and TRBJ1-2, is NAGVMQNPRHLVRRRGQEARLRCSPMKGHSHVYWYRQLPEEGLKFMVYLQKENIIDESGMPKERFSAEFPKEGPSILRIQQVVRGDSAAYFCASSPPNQGGYTFGSGTRLTVV.